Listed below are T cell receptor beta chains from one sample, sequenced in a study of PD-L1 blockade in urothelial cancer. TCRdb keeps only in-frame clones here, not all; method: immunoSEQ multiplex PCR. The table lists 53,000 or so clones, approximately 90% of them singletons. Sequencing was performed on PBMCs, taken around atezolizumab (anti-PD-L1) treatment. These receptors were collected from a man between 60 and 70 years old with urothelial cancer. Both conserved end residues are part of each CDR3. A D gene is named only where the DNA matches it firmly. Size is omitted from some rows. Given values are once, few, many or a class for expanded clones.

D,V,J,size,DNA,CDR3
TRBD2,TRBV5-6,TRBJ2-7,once,TGTGCCAGCAGCCTCCCGACTAGCGGGATCTACGAGCAGTACTTC,CASSLPTSGIYEQYF
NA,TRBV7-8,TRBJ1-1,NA,TGTGCCAGCAGCTTAGTGAGCCAGGGGAACACTGAAGCTTTCTTT,CASSLVSQGNTEAFF
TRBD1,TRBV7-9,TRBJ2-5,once,TGTGCCAGCAGCCCATGGACAGGGGAAGAGACCCAGTACTTC,CASSPWTGEETQYF
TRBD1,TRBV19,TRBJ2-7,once,TGTGCCAGTAGATTTAATCAGGGGGCCTCCTACGAGCAGTACTTC,CASRFNQGASYEQYF
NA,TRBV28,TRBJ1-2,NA,TGTGCCAGCAGTTTAAACAGGGACTATGGCTACACCTTC,CASSLNRDYGYTF
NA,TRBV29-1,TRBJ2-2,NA,TGCAGCGTTAGAGACACCGGGGAGCTGTTTTTT,CSVRDTGELFF
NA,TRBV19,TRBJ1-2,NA,TGTGCCAGTAGTGTAACGGGGACTTCTAACTATGGCTACACCTTC,CASSVTGTSNYGYTF
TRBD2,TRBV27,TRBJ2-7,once,TGTGCCAGCAGTTTGGGAGGGAGCTTTTACGAGCAGTACTTC,CASSLGGSFYEQYF
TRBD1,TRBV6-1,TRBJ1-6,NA,TGTGCCAGCAGTGGGCCGACAGGGGGCGGCTCACCCCTCCACTTT,CASSGPTGGGSPLHF
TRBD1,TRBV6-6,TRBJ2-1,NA,TGTGCCAGCAGTTACGGGCAGGGGGCTATTAATGAGCAGTTCTTC,CASSYGQGAINEQFF
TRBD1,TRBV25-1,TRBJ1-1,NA,TGTGCCAGCAACCGGGGACAGGGCGACACTGAAGCTTTCTTT,CASNRGQGDTEAFF
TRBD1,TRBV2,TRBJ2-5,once,TGTGCCAGCGGGAACAGGGGCGAGGAGACCCAGTACTTC,CASGNRGEETQYF
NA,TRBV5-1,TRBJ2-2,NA,TGCGCCAGCAGCTTGAGGCCGGGGAACACCGGGGAGCTGTTTTTT,CASSLRPGNTGELFF
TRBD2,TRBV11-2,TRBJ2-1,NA,TGTGCCAGCAGCTTTTTAGCGGGAGGGCCAGAGCAGTTCTTC,CASSFLAGGPEQFF
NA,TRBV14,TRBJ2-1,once,TGTGCCAGCAGCCAACACGTGGGAGTTTACAATGAGCAGTTCTTC,CASSQHVGVYNEQFF
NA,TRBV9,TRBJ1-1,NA,TGTGCCAGCAGTCAACAGACAGGGAACACTGAAGCTTTCTTT,CASSQQTGNTEAFF
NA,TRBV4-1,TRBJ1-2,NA,TGCGCCAGCAGCCAAGACCCCCAGGGATTTAAGGGCTACACCTTC,CASSQDPQGFKGYTF
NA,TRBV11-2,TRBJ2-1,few,TGTGCCAGCAGCTCCTCTCGGAGATTCTATGAGCAGTTCTTC,CASSSSRRFYEQFF
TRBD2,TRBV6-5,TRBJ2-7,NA,TGTGCCAGCAGTCGCACTTTAGCGGGAGCGTACGAGCAGTACTTC,CASSRTLAGAYEQYF
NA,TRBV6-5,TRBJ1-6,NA,TGTGCCAGCAGTTACACAGGACGGCTCAATAATTCACCCCTCCACTTT,CASSYTGRLNNSPLHF
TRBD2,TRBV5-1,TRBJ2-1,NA,TGCGCCAGCAGCTTGGAAGCGGGGGGACCCTACAATGAGCAGTTCTTC,CASSLEAGGPYNEQFF
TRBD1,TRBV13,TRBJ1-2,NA,TGTGCCAGCAGCTTGCTGGGACAGGGGAACTATGGCTACACCTTC,CASSLLGQGNYGYTF
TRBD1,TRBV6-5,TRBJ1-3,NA,TGTGCCAGCAGGGCGGCCGGGACAGCTGGAAACACCATATATTTT,CASRAAGTAGNTIYF
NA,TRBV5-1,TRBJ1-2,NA,TGCGCCAGCAGCCGGGACTCCGGGGGCTATGGCTACACCTTC,CASSRDSGGYGYTF
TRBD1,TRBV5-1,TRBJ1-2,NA,TGCGCCAGCAGCTTACTACCGGGGACAGGGAGACAGGAGGGCTACACCTTC,CASSLLPGTGRQEGYTF
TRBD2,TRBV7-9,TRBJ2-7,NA,TGTGCCAGCAGCTTAGGGGGACTAGCGGACTCCTACGAGCAGTACTTC,CASSLGGLADSYEQYF
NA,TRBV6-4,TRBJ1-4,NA,TGTGCCAGCAGTGACCCCGCGGGCGGGGGTAATAATGAAAAACTGTTTTTT,CASSDPAGGGNNEKLFF
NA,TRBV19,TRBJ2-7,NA,TGTGCCAGTAGTAAGGCAGGTTCCTACGAGCAGTACTTC,CASSKAGSYEQYF
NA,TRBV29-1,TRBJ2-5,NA,TGCAGCGTTGGCAGGGGGGCCCAAGAGACCCAGTACTTC,CSVGRGAQETQYF
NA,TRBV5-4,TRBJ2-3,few,TGTGCCAGCAGCCGAGACCCCCAGAGGTCAGATACGCAGTATTTT,CASSRDPQRSDTQYF
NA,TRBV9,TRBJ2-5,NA,TGTGCCAGCAGCGGGGGGGGCAGGGGTCAAGAGACCCAGTACTTC,CASSGGGRGQETQYF
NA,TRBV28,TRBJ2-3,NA,TGTGCCAGCAGTTCACAGGTGCTCACAGATACGCAGTATTTT,CASSSQVLTDTQYF
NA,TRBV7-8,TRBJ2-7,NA,TGTGCCAGCAGACGTACCCACCGCCAAGGTGGGCGTTACCTCTACGAGCAGTACTTC,CASRRTHRQGGRYLYEQYF
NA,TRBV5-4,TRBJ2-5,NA,TGTGCCAGCAGCTTGGTCCAGGCTGGACAAGAGACCCAGTACTTC,CASSLVQAGQETQYF
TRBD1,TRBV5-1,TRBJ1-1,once,TGCGCCAGCAGCTTGGCCGGGACAGCTATTGAAGCTTTCTTT,CASSLAGTAIEAFF